Described below is a single TCR beta chain sequence and its context. These data originate in a study of blood T cell repertoires in COVID-19. Study at large: Samples of COVID-19 (acute and convalescent) were obtained from the United States, Italy and Spain.

The CDR3 sequence is 17 residues long. Germline-derived CDR1 and CDR2 are DFQATT and SNEGSKA (reference sequence). V was clipped by 3 bases and J by 6 bases; unmatched bases: 15. Clones were sequenced by immunoSEQ multiplex PCR, and TCRdb holds only the in-frame ones, with some missing. Here the sample spans 250,000 to 300,000 clones, 75% to 90% being singletons. The chain has TRBV20-1 and TRBJ2-1, with 9 bases identical to TRBD2. The sequence came from a man aged 35 to 55 with acute or convalescent COVID-19. The sequenced material came from peripheral blood. CDR3 residues: CSASPLERGVDSNEQFF. The CDR3 nucleotides are TGCAGTGCTAGTCCCCTGGAGCGGGGGGTCGACTCCAATGAGCAGTTCTTC.